This TCR beta chain was documented in a study of regulatory T cells in long-lasting Graves disease. This clonotype was counted many times. This CDR3 is built from 20 residues. V gave up 0 bases and J gave up 5 bases, with 30 bases separating them. Per the germline V gene, CDR1 is SQVTM and CDR2 is ANQGSEA. Stated time point: newly diagnosed GD, antithyroid drugs for less than 3 months. PBMCs were the source of the RNA used for TCR sequencing. Sequencing libraries for TCR beta were prepared with iRepertoire HTBI primers and Arm-PCR of CDR3 regions. TCRdb itself ran the multiplex PCR reads through MiXCR, one entry per CDR3 protein. The sample contains hundreds of thousands of distinct CDR3 sequences, roughly 14% of which appear only once. A further study also used this sample, focusing on T cells in Graves' hyperthyroidism and ophthalmopathy.

V usage is TRBV29-1 and J usage is TRBJ2-3; weak D call: TRBD1 (5 bases). The sequence derives from a man in his thirties or forties with Graves disease. The sample was peripheral blood mononuclear cells (PBMCs), taken at new diagnosis, from a patient treated with antithyroid drugs. The CDR3 bases are TGCAGCGTTGAAGATCTTAGCAGCCCAGGGAAGGGAAGGGGCTTAGATACGCAGTATTTT. It translates to CSVEDLSSPGKGRGLDTQYF.